This TCR beta chain was documented in a study of blood T cell repertoires in COVID-19. On the study more broadly: Samples taken during acute and convalescent COVID-19 were collected in the United States, Italy and Spain. T cells, B-cell-depleted T cells, or PBMCs supplied cDNA or gDNA.

In the source study's methods: Quantification of nucleated cells was approximated via reference gene primer amplification. Clones were read by immunoSEQ multiplex PCR, and TCRdb kept only the in-frame ones, dropping some. From that table come the V and J calls and clone size; the DNA was used to work out D and trimming. The repertoire holds 45,000 to 60,000 clones, with approximately 86% as singletons. After removal of 0 bases from V and 7 bases from J, the junction contained 2 bases not matched to a gene. The CDR3 is made up of 14 amino acids. Germline V gives CDR1 SGHRS, CDR2 YFSETQ. This clone occurred once.

The source is a human donor with active COVID-19. The donor label of this sample is uncertain. Sequences were obtained from peripheral blood. The rearrangement links TRBV5-1 to TRBJ2-2; 8 positions agree with TRBD2. The CDR3 nucleotides are TGCGCCAGCAGCTTGGCACTAGCGGTCGGGGAGCTGTTTTTT. Its translation is CASSLALAVGELFF.